These T cell receptor beta chains were read from a single sample in a study of T cells in Graves' hyperthyroidism and ophthalmopathy. TCRdb reanalysed the multiplex PCR reads using MiXCR and keeps one entry per CDR3 protein. Counted here are hundreds of thousands of distinct CDR3 sequences, about 14% occurring once; the ten biggest clones make up roughly an eighth. Sequencing was performed on blood. The receptors come from a woman aged 45-60 years with Graves' ophthalmopathy. The conserved cysteine and the conserved F or W are not part of the CDR3 here. A D gene is named only where the DNA matches it firmly. Clone sizes are given selectively: once, few, many, or a class where the clone is expanded.

V	D	size	J	CDR3
TRBV7-2	NA	many	TRBJ1-1	ASSLSPGSTEAF
TRBV2	NA	many	TRBJ2-7	ASSAIYEQY
TRBV30	TRBD1	many	TRBJ1-4	AWSTTQGAREKLF
TRBV12-3/TRBV12-4	TRBD1	many	TRBJ2-7	ASSPPTGGSYEQY
TRBV4-1	NA	few	TRBJ1-5	ASSQNSGEGPQH
TRBV4-1	NA	NA	TRBJ2-7	ASSQGRASYEQY
TRBV3-1	TRBD2	NA	TRBJ2-1	ASSPPPGLAGEYNEQF
TRBV12-5	NA	many	TRBJ2-3	ASGWAGSIDTQY
TRBV4-3	TRBD2	few	TRBJ2-7	ASSQDLLAGGEQY
TRBV19	NA	NA	TRBJ2-2	ASRTLGNTGELF
TRBV7-3	NA	NA	TRBJ1-2	ASSSDTSIGHGGYT
TRBV20-1	NA	many	TRBJ2-3	SASHRAATSTDTQY
TRBV5-1	NA	many	TRBJ2-7	ASSSDIYEQY
TRBV20-1	NA	few	TRBJ2-3	SARAHREY
TRBV7-3	TRBD2	many	TRBJ2-3	ASSWTSGSRSSTDTQY
TRBV24-1	NA	NA	TRBJ2-5	ATSDPRDQETQY
TRBV19	NA	NA	TRBJ1-1	ASSIRRGPNTEAF
TRBV7-3	NA	NA	TRBJ2-6	ASSIQGAGANVLT
TRBV7-8	NA	many	TRBJ2-7	ASSFRAEGSYEQY
TRBV7-2	NA	NA	TRBJ2-2	AGSTYFPETGELF
TRBV20-1	TRBD2	NA	TRBJ2-1	SAHSSGRNEQF
TRBV28	TRBD1	NA	TRBJ1-2	ASSPLGQGGYGYT
TRBV24-1	TRBD2	NA	TRBJ2-5	ATSDTAGYQETQY
TRBV5-1	NA	many	TRBJ2-1	ASSPRVGQWSSYNEQF
TRBV6-2/TRBV6-3	NA	many	TRBJ2-1	ASSYPGTNNEQF
TRBV30	NA	NA	TRBJ2-7	AWSRTGGGSSYEQY
TRBV11-3	TRBD2	many	TRBJ2-1	ASSTFWTSGRGLNEQF
TRBV6-1	NA	many	TRBJ2-2	ASTSRDTNTGELF
TRBV27	NA	NA	TRBJ1-1	ASSLKVQPYTGEAF
TRBV6-6	TRBD2	many	TRBJ2-1	ASSYGLGGSNEQF
TRBV5-1	TRBD1	many	TRBJ1-2	ASSKTPNEGALYGYT
TRBV7-9	TRBD2	many	TRBJ2-1	ASSLAGLAGGSWFDEQF
TRBV5-1	NA	many	TRBJ2-1	ASSTAKVRSGEF